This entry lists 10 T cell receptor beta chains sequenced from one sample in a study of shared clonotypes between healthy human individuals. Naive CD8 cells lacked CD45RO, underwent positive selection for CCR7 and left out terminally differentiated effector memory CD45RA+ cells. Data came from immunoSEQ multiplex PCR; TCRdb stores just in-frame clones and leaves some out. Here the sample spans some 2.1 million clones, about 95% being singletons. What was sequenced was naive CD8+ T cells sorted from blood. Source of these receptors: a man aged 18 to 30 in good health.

CDR3 DNA: TGTGCCAGCAGCTTAGTTCGTGATTTTCAGCAGTACTTC. This sequence encodes CASSLVRDFQQYF. The chain combines TRBV11-2 with TRBJ2-7, with unresolved D. Germline lookup yields CDR1 SGHAT and CDR2 FQNNGV. The CDR3 covers 13 residues. The V end lost 1 base, the J end lost 8 bases, and 12 bases lay between the germline ends.

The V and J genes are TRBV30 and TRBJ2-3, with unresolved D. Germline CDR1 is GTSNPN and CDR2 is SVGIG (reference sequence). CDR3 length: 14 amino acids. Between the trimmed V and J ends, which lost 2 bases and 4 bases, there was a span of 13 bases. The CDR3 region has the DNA TGTGCCTGGAGTATACTTGGTGGAGCAGATACGCAGTATTTT. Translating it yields CAWSILGGADTQYF.

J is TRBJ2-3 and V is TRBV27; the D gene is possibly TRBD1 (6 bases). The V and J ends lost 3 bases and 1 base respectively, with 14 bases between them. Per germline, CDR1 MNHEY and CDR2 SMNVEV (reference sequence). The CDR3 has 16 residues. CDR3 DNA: TGTGCCAGCAGTTTTGTGGGGGCATCCGGCACAGATACGCAGTATTTT. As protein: CASSFVGASGTDTQYF.

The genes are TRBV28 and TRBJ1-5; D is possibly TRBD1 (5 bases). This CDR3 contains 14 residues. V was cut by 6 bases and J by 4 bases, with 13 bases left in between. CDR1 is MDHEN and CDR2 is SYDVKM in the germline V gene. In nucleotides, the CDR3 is TGTGCCAGCAGGGTGAGGGGAGGTAATCAGCCCCAGCATTTT. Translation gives CASRVRGGNQPQHF.

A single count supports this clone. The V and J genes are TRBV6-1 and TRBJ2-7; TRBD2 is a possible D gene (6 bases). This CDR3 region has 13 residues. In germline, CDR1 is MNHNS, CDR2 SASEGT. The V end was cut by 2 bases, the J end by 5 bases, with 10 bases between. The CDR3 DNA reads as TGTGCCAGCAGTGAATGGGGGGTCGACGAGCAGTACTTC. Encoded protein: CASSEWGVDEQYF.

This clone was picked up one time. The CDR3 DNA reads as TGTGCCAGCAGAGAGGAAGGGGGGTCCTACGAGCAGTACTTC. Translated, it gives CASREEGGSYEQYF. The V and J genes are TRBV2 and TRBJ2-7; D assignment may be TRBD1 or TRBD2 (6 bases each). CDR3 length: 14 amino acids. The germline V gene has CDR1 SNHLY and CDR2 FYNNEI. Trimming cost V 6 bases and J 1 base, with 13 bases left between them.

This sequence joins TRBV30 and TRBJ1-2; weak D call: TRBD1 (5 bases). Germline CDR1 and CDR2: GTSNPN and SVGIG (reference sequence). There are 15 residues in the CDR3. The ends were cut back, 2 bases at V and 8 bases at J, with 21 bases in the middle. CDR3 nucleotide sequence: TGTGCCTGGAGTCCCTCGGCAGGGCCTTACGGGGGCTACACCTTC. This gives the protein CAWSPSAGPYGGYTF.

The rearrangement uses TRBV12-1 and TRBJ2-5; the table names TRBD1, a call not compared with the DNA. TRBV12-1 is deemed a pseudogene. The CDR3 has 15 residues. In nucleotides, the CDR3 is TGTGCCAGCAGCGCCCGGGACACCGTCGGGGAGACCCAGTACTTC. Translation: CASSARDTVGETQYF.

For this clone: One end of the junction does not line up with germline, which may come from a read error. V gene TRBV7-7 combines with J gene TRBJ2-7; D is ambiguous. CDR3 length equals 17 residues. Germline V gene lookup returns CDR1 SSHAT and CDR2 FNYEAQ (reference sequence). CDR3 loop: CASSLAAQLVTFYEQYF. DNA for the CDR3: TGTGCTAGCAGCTTAGCAGCACAGCTCGTAACTTTCTACGAGCAGTACTTC.

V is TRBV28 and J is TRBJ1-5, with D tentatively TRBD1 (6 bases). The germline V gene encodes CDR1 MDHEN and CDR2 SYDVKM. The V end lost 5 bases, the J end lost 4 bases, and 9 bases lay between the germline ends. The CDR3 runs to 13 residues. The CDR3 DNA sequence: TGTGCCAGCAGTGAACAGGGAAATCAGCCCCAGCATTTT. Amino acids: CASSEQGNQPQHF.